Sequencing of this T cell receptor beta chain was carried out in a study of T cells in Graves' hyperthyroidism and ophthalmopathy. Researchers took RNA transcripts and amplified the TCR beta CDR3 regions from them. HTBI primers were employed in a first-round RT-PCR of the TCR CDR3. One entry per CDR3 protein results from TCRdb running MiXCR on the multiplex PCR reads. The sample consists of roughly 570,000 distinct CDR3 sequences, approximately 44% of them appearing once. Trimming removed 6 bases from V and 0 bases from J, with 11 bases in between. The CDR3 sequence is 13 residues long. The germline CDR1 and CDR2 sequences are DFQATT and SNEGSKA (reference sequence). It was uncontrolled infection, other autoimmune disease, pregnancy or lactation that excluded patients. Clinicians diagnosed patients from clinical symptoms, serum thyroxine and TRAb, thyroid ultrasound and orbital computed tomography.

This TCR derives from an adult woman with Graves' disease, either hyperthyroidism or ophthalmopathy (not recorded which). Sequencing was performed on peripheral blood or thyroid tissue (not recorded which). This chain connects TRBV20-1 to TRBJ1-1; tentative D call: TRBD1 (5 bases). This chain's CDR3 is CSAPGTVNTEAFF. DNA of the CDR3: TGCAGTGCGCCCGGGACGGTGAACACTGAAGCTTTCTTT.